The source of this TCR beta chain is a study of early T cells in non-severe SARS-CoV-2 infection. The germline gives CDR1 SNHLY, CDR2 FYNNEI. With 4 bases removed from V and 11 bases from J, the gap between germline ends came to 14 bases. The CDR3 covers 12 residues. This clonotype is labeled medium-sized. Each single cDNA molecule received a unique molecular identifier. Each CDR3 protein is one row after TCRdb ran MiXCR on the 5' RACE reads. The table lists several thousand distinct CDR3 sequences, 4% to 6% of them singletons, with around 10% in the top ten. The rearrangement joins TRBV2 to TRBJ2-5; possible D gene TRBD2, 5 bases. The origin of this receptor is an adult who was a healthcare worker with PCR-confirmed SARS-CoV-2 infection or an uninfected control (not recorded which). The sample taken for sequencing was whole blood. The CDR3 sequence is CASSVAGPGQYF. The CDR3 DNA reads as TGTGCCAGCAGTGTGGCGGGCCCCGGACAGTACTTC. Variable domain in full (rest from reference TRBV2 and TRBJ2-5): EPEVTQTPSHQVTQMGQEVILRCVPISNHLYFYWYRQILGQKVEFLVSFYNNEISEKSEIFDDQFSVERPDGSNFTLKIRSTKLEDSAMYFCASSVAGPGQYFGPGTRLLVL.